This T cell receptor (beta chain) was observed in a study of T cells in Graves' hyperthyroidism and ophthalmopathy. Study-level findings and limits: Most thyroid clonotypes expanded above 0.001 were also detected in blood.

This clonotype was observed many times. Its antigen is unknown. Hyperthyroidism patients were newly diagnosed, had disease duration under 2 months, and were aged 18 to 65 years. Not enrolled were patients with uncontrolled infection, other autoimmune disease, pregnancy or lactation. From germline, CDR1 is SGHRS and CDR2 YFSETQ. Between the trimmed V and J ends, which lost 3 bases and 13 bases, there was a span of 17 bases. The CDR3 runs 13 residues. The source material, RNA transcripts, was used to amplify TCR beta CDR3 regions. An initial round of RT-PCR targeting the TCR CDR3 relied on the HTBI primer set. TCRdb itself ran the multiplex PCR reads through MiXCR, one entry per CDR3 protein. The sample records some 720,000 distinct CDR3 sequences, around 17% being singletons.

The sample was blood. The receptor was derived from a young man with Graves' hyperthyroidism. The chain employs TRBV5-1 and TRBJ2-1; D remains unclear. The CDR3 here is CASSSGRVDLQFF. CDR3 sequence (DNA): TGCGCCAGCAGCTCCGGACGGGTAGACCTACAGTTCTTC.